This passage covers 32 T cell receptor beta chains from one sample sequenced in a study of PD-L1 blockade in urothelial cancer. The repertoire was sequenced with immunoSEQ multiplex PCR; TCRdb's copy has only in-frame clones and lacks some. The table has 35,000 to 45,000 clones, 88% seen once. This specimen was PBMCs, taken around atezolizumab (anti-PD-L1) treatment. These receptors were obtained from a woman aged 60-70 years with urothelial cancer.

This clone was seen only once. V is TRBV27 and J is TRBJ1-1; TRBD1 agrees at 8 bases. This CDR3 has 16 amino acids. CDR1 MNHEY and CDR2 SMNVEV come from the germline V gene (reference sequence). Trimming cost V 1 base and J 3 bases; bases outside gene matches: 7. The CDR3 sequence: CASSLYKTGGYTEAFF. The CDR3 coding sequence is TGTGCCAGCAGTTTATATAAAACAGGGGGTTACACTGAAGCTTTCTTT.

V usage is TRBV7-2 and J usage is TRBJ2-1, with 9 bases aligning to TRBD2. Trimming took 3 bases from V and 9 from J; bases not matched to a gene: 9. CDR3 length equals 15 residues. Germline assignment: CDR1 SGHTA and CDR2 FQGNSA. The CDR3 DNA follows: TGTGCCAGCAGCTTTTTGCGGGAGGGCCTGTCTGAGCAGTTCTTC. Translating it yields CASSFLREGLSEQFF.

This chain uses TRBV4-1 with TRBJ1-2, with D possibly matching TRBD1 (5 bases). The CDR3 extends over 14 amino acids. The ends were cut back, 4 bases at V and 5 bases at J, with 14 bases in the middle. Per germline, CDR1 MGHRA and CDR2 YSYEKL. The CDR3 region is CASSPNRGSYGYTF. The CDR3 coding sequence is TGCGCCAGCAGCCCTAACCGGGGGTCGTATGGCTACACCTTC.

The genes are TRBV7-9 and TRBJ2-3; 9 bases are a match to TRBD1. Losses at the gene ends were 7 bases for V and 4 bases for J; bases not matched to a gene: 9. Per the germline V gene, CDR1 is SEHNR and CDR2 is FQNEAQ (reference sequence). The CDR3 sequence is 15 residues long. The CDR3 region is CASTSGQGGADTQYF. The DNA of the CDR3 is TGTGCCAGCACCTCGGGACAGGGTGGCGCAGATACGCAGTATTTT.

CDR3 in amino acids: CASSVAGGAKETQYF. The CDR3 DNA reads TGTGCCAGCAGCGTAGCTGGGGGGGCAAAGGAGACCCAGTACTTC. The V and J genes are TRBV9 and TRBJ2-5; perhaps TRBD2 as D (7 bases). Germline CDR1 reads SGDLS; CDR2 reads YYNGEE. The V gene lost 0 bases and the J gene lost 5 bases, with 14 bases spanning the gap. This CDR3 has 15 residues.

The V call is TRBV6-5, the J call TRBJ1-4; a weak D match, TRBD1 (6 bases). The CDR3 spans 15 residues. Germline V gene lookup returns CDR1 MNHEY and CDR2 SVGAGI. V lost 5 bases and J 8 bases, leaving 18 bases between the germline ends. The CDR3 coding sequence is TGTGCCAGCAGTCGCGGAGGTACAGGGAGAGAAAAACTGTTTTTT. As protein: CASSRGGTGREKLFF.

The chain is built from TRBV6-5 and TRBJ2-1; 9 positions match TRBD2. Germline loops: CDR1 MNHEY, CDR2 SVGAGI. With V trimmed by 5 bases and J by 5 bases, 7 bases remained unmatched. The CDR3 consists of 15 residues. This CDR3 is CASSARGLANNEQFF. CDR3 DNA sequence: TGTGCCAGCAGTGCCCGGGGACTAGCTAACAATGAGCAGTTCTTC.

V is TRBV4-3 and J is TRBJ2-1, with 8 positions matching TRBD2. Germline V gene data show CDR1 as LGHNA and CDR2 as YSLEER. The CDR3 loop spans 16 amino acids. Unmatched junction bases numbered 5, after V lost 1 base and J lost 3 bases. The CDR3 here is CASSQARAGVYNEQFF. As DNA, the CDR3 is TGCGCCAGCAGCCAAGCGAGAGCGGGAGTCTACAATGAGCAGTTCTTC.

This chain connects TRBV5-6 to TRBJ2-5; 8 positions agree with TRBD1. There are 19 residues in the CDR3. The V and J ends lost 1 base and 5 bases, in that order; junction bases with no gene match: 19. Germline V CDR1 and CDR2: SGHDT, YYEEEE. The CDR3 coding sequence is TGTGCCAGCAGCTTGTTCTTTAGGACGGGACAGGCGGGTAGGGAGACCCAGTACTTC. The encoded protein is CASSLFFRTGQAGRETQYF. Full variable domain (outside the CDR3, taken from reference TRBV5-6 and TRBJ2-5): DAGVTQSPTHLIKTRGQQVTLRCSPKSGHDTVSWYQQALGQGPQFIFQYYEEEERQRGNFPDRFSGHQFPNYSSELNVNALLLGDSALYLCASSLFFRTGQAGRETQYFGPGTRLLVL.

V and J are TRBV7-9 and TRBJ2-3, with D perhaps matching TRBD2 (5 bases). Germline V lookup: CDR1 SEHNR, CDR2 FQNEAQ (reference sequence). Trimming removed 8 bases at V and 0 bases at J, with 18 bases between. This CDR3 spans 16 amino acids. CDR3: CASPPIGDQSTDTQYF. In nucleotides, the CDR3 is TGTGCCAGCCCCCCAATCGGGGATCAGAGCACAGATACGCAGTATTTT.

The J gene is TRBJ2-3, the V gene TRBV5-6; 7 bases are a match to TRBD2. The CDR3 totals 15 residues. J was trimmed by 2 bases and V by 4 bases; bases with no gene match: 7. Looked up from germline, CDR1 is SGHDT and CDR2 is YYEEEE. Here the CDR3 DNA reads TGTGCCAGCAGCCCGTTGGGGGGGGTCACAGATACGCAGTATTTT. This translates into CASSPLGGVTDTQYF.

V is TRBV29-1 and J is TRBJ1-2; 8 nucleotides line up with TRBD1. CDR1 and CDR2 from the germline V gene are SQVTM and ANQGSEA. V lost 3 bases, J lost 3 bases, and 6 bases stayed unmatched. This CDR3 region has 14 residues. CDR3 nucleotides: TGCAGCGTTGAGAGGACAGGGCGGTACTATGGCTACACCTTC. Translated: CSVERTGRYYGYTF.

This chain joins TRBV5-6 and TRBJ1-2; TRBD1 matches at 9 bases. J lost 3 bases, V lost 2 bases, and 8 bases had no gene match. CDR1 is SGHDT and CDR2 is YYEEEE in the germline V gene. The CDR3 has 16 amino acids. CDR3 in amino acids: CASSFSGTGFYYGYTF. The CDR3 coding sequence is TGTGCCAGCAGCTTCTCCGGGACAGGGTTTTACTATGGCTACACCTTC.

The J gene is TRBJ2-1, the V gene TRBV28; a possible D gene is TRBD2 (6 bases). With 4 bases removed from V and 0 bases from J, the gap between germline ends came to 10 bases. The CDR3 runs to 15 residues. The germline V gene has CDR1 MDHEN and CDR2 SYDVKM. CDR3 nucleotide sequence: TGTGCCAGCAGTTCTCCGGGACTCTCCTACAATGAGCAGTTCTTC. Its protein product is CASSSPGLSYNEQFF. The full variable domain, completed using reference TRBV28 and TRBJ2-1, is DVKVTQSSRYLVKRTGEKVFLECVQDMDHENMFWYRQDPGLGLRLIYFSYDVKMKEKGDIPEGYSVSREKKERFSLILESASTNQTSMYLCASSSPGLSYNEQFFGPGTRLTVL.

The chain links TRBV9 to TRBJ2-7; TRBD1 aligns across 7 bases. Unmatched junction bases numbered 3, after V lost 0 bases and J lost 3 bases. The length of the CDR3 is 14 residues. In germline, CDR1 is SGDLS, CDR2 YYNGEE. CDR3 coding DNA: TGTGCCAGCAGCGTAGGCAACAGGGGCTACGAGCAGTACTTC. Its translation: CASSVGNRGYEQYF.

The chain employs TRBV4-1 and TRBJ1-2; no definite D call. The ends were cut back, 1 base at V and 7 bases at J, with 10 bases in the middle. From germline, CDR1 is MGHRA and CDR2 YSYEKL. This CDR3 region has 13 residues. The CDR3 DNA reads as TGCGCCAGCAGCCAAGGTGGAGGTCTTGGCTACACCTTC. As protein: CASSQGGGLGYTF.

The chain employs TRBV7-9 and TRBJ2-2, with D uncertain. The CDR3 runs 14 residues. The V end was cut by 3 bases, the J end by 4 bases, with 9 bases between. From germline, CDR1 is SEHNR and CDR2 FQNEAQ (reference sequence). The CDR3 DNA reads TGTGCCAGCAGCTTGCGAGCCCGCACCGGGGAGCTGTTTTTT. Translating gives CASSLRARTGELFF.

V usage is TRBV19 and J usage is TRBJ1-2; 8 bases agree with TRBD1. Germline trimming cut 5 bases from V and 12 bases from J; bases unmatched to any gene: 5. CDR3 size: 11 residues. Germline CDR1 and CDR2: LNHDA and SQIVND (reference sequence). For the CDR3, the DNA is TGTGCCAGTAGTTTGGACAGGGTCCACACCTTC. Protein sequence: CASSLDRVHTF.

The chain uses TRBV2 and TRBJ2-7; D might be TRBD2 (6 bases). The germline CDR1 and CDR2 sequences are SNHLY and FYNNEI. The V gene lost 6 bases and the J gene lost 0 bases, with 15 bases spanning the gap. The CDR3 totals 15 residues. CDR3 amino acids: CASSEEGRSSYEQYF. The CDR3 DNA follows: TGTGCCAGCAGCGAGGAGGGGCGAAGCTCCTACGAGCAGTACTTC.

This clone showed up just a few times. V usage is TRBV4-1 and J usage is TRBJ2-5; D remains ambiguous. The CDR3 is 13 amino acids. Looked up from germline, CDR1 is MGHRA and CDR2 is YSYEKL. The V end lost 8 bases, the J end lost 3 bases, and 13 bases lay between the germline ends. For the CDR3, the DNA is TGCGCCAGCTCCGCGCTATTCAAAGAGACCCAGTACTTC. This sequence encodes CASSALFKETQYF.

This chain connects TRBV19 to TRBJ1-5; D gene uncertain. This CDR3 has 16 residues. The V end was cut by 3 bases, the J end by 2 bases, with 14 bases between. CDR1 and CDR2 from the germline V gene are LNHDA and SQIVND (reference sequence). In DNA, the CDR3 is TGTGCCAGTAGTATCGGCGGGGAAATCGGCAATCAGCCCCAGCATTTT. Its protein is CASSIGGEIGNQPQHF.

The V and J genes are TRBV7-3 and TRBJ2-5; D possibly corresponds to TRBD2 (5 bases). CDR3 length equals 13 residues. Germline CDR1 and CDR2: SGHTA and FQGTGA. V gave up 3 bases and J gave up 5 bases, with 10 bases separating them. For the CDR3, the DNA is TGTGCCAGCAGCTTTACCCGAGGGGAGACCCAGTACTTC. This codes for CASSFTRGETQYF.

Only one count was recorded for this clone. V and J are TRBV7-2 and TRBJ2-7; no reliable D call. V lost 5 bases and J 2 bases, leaving 4 bases between the germline ends. The CDR3 runs 11 residues. From germline, CDR1 is SGHTA and CDR2 FQGNSA. CDR3 in DNA: TGTGCCAGCAGCCCTACCTACGAGCAGTACTTC. Its protein product is CASSPTYEQYF. Combining the CDR3 with reference TRBV7-2 and TRBJ2-7 gives the whole variable domain GAGVSQSPSNKVTEKGKDVELRCDPISGHTALYWYRQSLGQGLEFLIYFQGNSAPDKSGLPSDRFSAERTGGSVSTLTIQRTQQEDSAVYLCASSPTYEQYFGPGTRLTVT.

This clone was found a few times. The chain uses TRBV7-9 and TRBJ1-2; 8 positions match TRBD1. Germline CDR1 reads SEHNR; CDR2 reads FQNEAQ (reference sequence). V gave up 1 base and J gave up 3 bases; unmatched junction bases: 10. The CDR3 has 17 amino acids. Here the CDR3 DNA reads TGTGCCAGCAGCTTAGGGACAGGGATAGGGCCCCACTATGGCTACACCTTC. Amino acids: CASSLGTGIGPHYGYTF.

The chain carries TRBV9 and TRBJ2-2; TRBD2 might be the D (6 bases). The CDR3 is made up of 14 amino acids. V lost 4 bases, J lost 7 bases, and 14 bases lay in between. CDR1 and CDR2 from the germline V gene are SGDLS and YYNGEE. This CDR3 reads CASSINGGGGELFF. The CDR3 DNA follows: TGTGCCAGCAGCATCAATGGGGGAGGCGGGGAGCTGTTTTTT.

This sequence joins TRBV6-1 and TRBJ1-1, with unresolved D. Germline V gene data show CDR1 as MNHNS and CDR2 as SASEGT. The CDR3 loop spans 14 amino acids. Trimming cost V 4 bases and J 9 bases, with 18 bases left between them. CDR3 coding DNA: TGTGCCAGCAGTGGTGGGCCCGCACAATCAAAAGCTTTCTTT. The encoded protein is CASSGGPAQSKAFF.

The chain recombines TRBV6-5 with TRBJ2-2; 7 bases agree with TRBD1. The CDR3 has 15 amino acids. Germline V gives CDR1 MNHEY, CDR2 SVGAGI. J was trimmed by 7 bases and V by 4 bases; bases with no gene match: 9. The CDR3 DNA is TGTGCCAGCAGTTCCCGACAGGGAGTGCACGGGGAGCTGTTTTTT. Amino acid sequence: CASSSRQGVHGELFF.

This rearrangement joins TRBV11-2 to TRBJ1-2; possibly TRBD1 for D (6 bases). The length of the CDR3 is 15 residues. Germline V gives CDR1 SGHAT, CDR2 FQNNGV. V dropped 2 bases and J dropped 2 bases, with 12 bases sitting between them. In DNA, the CDR3 is TGTGCCAGCAGCTTAACAGGGTTGGGGAACTATGGCTACACCTTC. It yields the protein CASSLTGLGNYGYTF. The whole variable domain, remainder taken from reference TRBV11-2 and TRBJ1-2, is EAGVAQSPRYKIIEKRQSVAFWCNPISGHATLYWYQQILGQGPKLLIQFQNNGVVDDSQLPKDRFSAERLKGVDSTLKIQPAKLEDSAVYLCASSLTGLGNYGYTFGSGTRLTVV.

The V and J genes are TRBV18 and TRBJ2-3, with 11 bases fitting TRBD2. Trimming took 1 base from V and 0 from J; bases not matched to a gene: 18. CDR1 is KGHSH and CDR2 is LQKENI in the germline V gene. This CDR3 comprises 22 residues. The CDR3 sequence: CASSPLPLDRLAGPSSTDTQYF. CDR3 coding DNA: TGTGCCAGCTCACCACTCCCCCTCGACAGACTAGCGGGGCCGTCTAGCACAGATACGCAGTATTTT.

The V and J genes are TRBV5-6 and TRBJ1-5, with D possibly matching TRBD1 (5 bases). The CDR3 has 17 residues. Trimming removed 4 bases at V and 1 base at J, with 18 bases between. Germline V lookup: CDR1 SGHDT, CDR2 YYEEEE. The CDR3 is CASSIGRGTRSNQPQHF. CDR3 bases: TGTGCCAGCAGCATAGGGCGGGGGACGAGAAGCAATCAGCCCCAGCATTTT.

V usage is TRBV5-1 and J usage is TRBJ1-1; D remains ambiguous. Germline loops: CDR1 SGHRS, CDR2 YFSETQ. The CDR3 is 12 residues long. V was trimmed by 2 bases and J by 4 bases, leaving 6 bases between them. The CDR3 here is CASSLRGTEAFF. The CDR3 DNA reads TGCGCCAGCAGCTTACGGGGCACTGAAGCTTTCTTT.

The chain links TRBV29-1 to TRBJ2-3; tentatively, D is TRBD2 (5 bases). The V and J ends lost 7 bases and 0 bases respectively, with 14 bases between them. The CDR3 spans 14 residues. The germline gives CDR1 SQVTM, CDR2 ANQGSEA. The chain's CDR3 is CSATRGTSTDTQYF. DNA for the CDR3: TGCAGCGCCACTAGAGGCACTAGCACAGATACGCAGTATTTT.